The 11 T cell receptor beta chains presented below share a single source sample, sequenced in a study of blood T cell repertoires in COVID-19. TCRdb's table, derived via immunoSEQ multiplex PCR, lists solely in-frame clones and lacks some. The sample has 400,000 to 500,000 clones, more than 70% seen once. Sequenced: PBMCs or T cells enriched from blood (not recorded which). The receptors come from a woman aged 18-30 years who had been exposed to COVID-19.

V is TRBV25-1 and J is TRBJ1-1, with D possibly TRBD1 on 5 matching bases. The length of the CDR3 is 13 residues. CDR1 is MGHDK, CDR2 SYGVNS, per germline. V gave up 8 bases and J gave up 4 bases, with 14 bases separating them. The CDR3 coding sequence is TGTGCCAGCGGCCTAGGGGCAGTCACTGAAGCTTTCTTT. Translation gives CASGLGAVTEAFF.

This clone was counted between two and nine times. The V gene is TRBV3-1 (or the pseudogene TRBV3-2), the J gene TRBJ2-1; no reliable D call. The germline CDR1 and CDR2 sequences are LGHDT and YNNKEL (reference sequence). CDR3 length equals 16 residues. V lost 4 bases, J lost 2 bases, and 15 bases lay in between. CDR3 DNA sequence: TGTGCCAGCAGCCCCCTCGGAGAATCAGCCTACAATGAGCAGTTCTTC. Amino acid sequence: CASSPLGESAYNEQFF.

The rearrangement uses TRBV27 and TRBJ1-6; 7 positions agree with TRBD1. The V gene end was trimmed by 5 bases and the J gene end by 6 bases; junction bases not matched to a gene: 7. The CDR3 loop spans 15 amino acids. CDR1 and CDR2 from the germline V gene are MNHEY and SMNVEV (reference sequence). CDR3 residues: CASSRTGVGNSPLHF. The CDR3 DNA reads TGTGCCAGCAGTCGAACAGGGGTGGGTAATTCACCCCTCCACTTT.

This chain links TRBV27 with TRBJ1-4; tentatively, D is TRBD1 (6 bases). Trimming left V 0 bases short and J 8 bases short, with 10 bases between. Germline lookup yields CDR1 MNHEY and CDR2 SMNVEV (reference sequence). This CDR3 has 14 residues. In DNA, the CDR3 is TGTGCCAGCAGTTTATCGACAGGCTCCGAAAAACTGTTTTTT. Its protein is CASSLSTGSEKLFF.

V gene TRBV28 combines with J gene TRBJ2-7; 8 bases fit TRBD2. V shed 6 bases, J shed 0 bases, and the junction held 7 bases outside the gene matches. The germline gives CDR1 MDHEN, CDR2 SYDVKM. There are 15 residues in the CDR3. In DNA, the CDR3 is TGTGCCAGCAGGGTCACTAGCGGTGGCTCCTACGAGCAGTACTTC. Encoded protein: CASRVTSGGSYEQYF.

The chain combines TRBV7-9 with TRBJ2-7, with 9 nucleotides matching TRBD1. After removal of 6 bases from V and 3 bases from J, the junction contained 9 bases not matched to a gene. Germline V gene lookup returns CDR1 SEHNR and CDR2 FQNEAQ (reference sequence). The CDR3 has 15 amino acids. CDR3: CASSHTTGGFYEQYF. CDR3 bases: TGTGCCAGCAGTCACACGACAGGGGGATTCTACGAGCAGTACTTC.

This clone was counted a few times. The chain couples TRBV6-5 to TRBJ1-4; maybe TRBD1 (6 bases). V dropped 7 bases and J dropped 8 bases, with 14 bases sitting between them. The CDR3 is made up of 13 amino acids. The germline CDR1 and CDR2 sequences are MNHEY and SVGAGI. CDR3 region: CASTIQGWEKLFF. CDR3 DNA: TGTGCCAGCACTATACAGGGTTGGGAAAAACTGTTTTTT.

CDR3 in DNA: TGTGCCAGCAGTACCCTCCGCGGTGAAAAACTGTTTTTT. Protein product: CASSTLRGEKLFF. This chain joins TRBV28 and TRBJ1-4, with unresolved D. The CDR3 contains 13 residues. The V gene's germline CDR1 is MDHEN and CDR2 SYDVKM. V was pared by 5 bases and J by 7 bases, with 11 bases between.

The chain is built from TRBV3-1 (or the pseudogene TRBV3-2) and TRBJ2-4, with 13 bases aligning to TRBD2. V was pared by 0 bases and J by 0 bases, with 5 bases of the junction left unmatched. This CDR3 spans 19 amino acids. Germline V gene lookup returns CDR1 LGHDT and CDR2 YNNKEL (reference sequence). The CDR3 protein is CASSQDGTSGALAKNIQYF. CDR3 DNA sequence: TGTGCCAGCAGCCAAGATGGGACTAGCGGGGCCCTAGCCAAAAACATTCAGTACTTC.

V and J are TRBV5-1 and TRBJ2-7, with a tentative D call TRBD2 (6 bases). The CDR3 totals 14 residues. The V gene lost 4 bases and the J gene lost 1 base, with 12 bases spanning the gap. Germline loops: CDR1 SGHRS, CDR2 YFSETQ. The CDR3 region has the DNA TGCGCCAGCAGCAGAGGCGGGACTTCCTACGAGCAGTACTTC. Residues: CASSRGGTSYEQYF.

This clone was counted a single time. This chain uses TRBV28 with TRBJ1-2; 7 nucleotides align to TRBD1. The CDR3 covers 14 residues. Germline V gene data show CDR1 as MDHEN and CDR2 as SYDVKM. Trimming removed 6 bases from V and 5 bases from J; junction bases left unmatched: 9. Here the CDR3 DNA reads TGTGCCAGCAGGATCGAGGGGGCTGGTTATGGCTACACCTTC. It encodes CASRIEGAGYGYTF.